Described below is a single TCR beta chain sequence and its context. The antigen is not known. The data were taken from a study of monozygotic twins with inflammatory bowel disease. TCRdb re-called the 5' RACE reads; every CDR3 protein appears as one record, without DNA. The table lists more than 300,000 distinct CDR3 sequences. The CDR3 consists of 16 residues. CDR1 is SGHAT, CDR2 FQNNGV, per germline. The study, taken as a whole, reports: IBD patients exhibited fewer clonotypes shared with other individuals than healthy twins, particularly with disease activity. Patients with IBD had less TCRbeta diversity (inverse Simpson) than their healthy co-twins.

What was sequenced was blood. The chain couples TRBV11-2 to TRBJ2-3; TCRdb designates TRBD2, a call that cannot be tested without DNA. This receptor was taken from a human donor with ulcerative colitis or Crohn's disease, or a healthy co-twin of an affected twin (not recorded which). The CDR3 protein is CASSLGTSGVEDTQYF.